This T cell receptor beta chain was found in a study of CD8 T cells in Susac syndrome. Random hexamers served to reverse transcribe roughly 0.5 to 1 ug RNA. A single record per CDR3 protein comes from TCRdb applying MiXCR to the immunoSEQ multiplex PCR reads. The data contain about 120,000 distinct CDR3 sequences, 80% to 95% of them seen just once; the ten biggest clones take up 0.11% to 0.15%. This clonotype was obtained from a human donor in good health. Sequenced sample: CD4+ T cells from PBMCs.

The CDR3 is CATSRGLLGGRNSNQPQHF. The CDR3, as DNA: TGTGCCACCAGCCGAGGACTCCTGGGAGGTCGAAATAGCAATCAGCCCCAGCATTTT. The chain couples TRBV15 to TRBJ1-5; D remains unclear. In germline, CDR1 is LNHNV, CDR2 YYDKDF (reference sequence). CDR3 length equals 19 residues. Deletions cut 5 bases from V and 0 bases from J, with 23 bases between.